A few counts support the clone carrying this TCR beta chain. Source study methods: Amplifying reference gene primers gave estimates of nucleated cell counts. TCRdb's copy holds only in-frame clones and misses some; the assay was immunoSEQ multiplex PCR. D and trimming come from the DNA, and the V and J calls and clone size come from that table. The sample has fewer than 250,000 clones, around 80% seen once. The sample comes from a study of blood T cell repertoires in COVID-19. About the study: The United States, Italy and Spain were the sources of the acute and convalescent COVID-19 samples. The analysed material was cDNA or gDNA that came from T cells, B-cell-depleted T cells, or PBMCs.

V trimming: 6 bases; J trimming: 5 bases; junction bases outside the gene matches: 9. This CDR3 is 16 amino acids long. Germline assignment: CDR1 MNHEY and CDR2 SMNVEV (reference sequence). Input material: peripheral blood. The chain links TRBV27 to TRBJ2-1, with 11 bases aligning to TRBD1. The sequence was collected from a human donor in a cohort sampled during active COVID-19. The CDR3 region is CASSQTGTGGDNEQFF. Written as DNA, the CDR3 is TGTGCCAGCAGCCAAACCGGGACAGGGGGGGACAATGAGCAGTTCTTC.